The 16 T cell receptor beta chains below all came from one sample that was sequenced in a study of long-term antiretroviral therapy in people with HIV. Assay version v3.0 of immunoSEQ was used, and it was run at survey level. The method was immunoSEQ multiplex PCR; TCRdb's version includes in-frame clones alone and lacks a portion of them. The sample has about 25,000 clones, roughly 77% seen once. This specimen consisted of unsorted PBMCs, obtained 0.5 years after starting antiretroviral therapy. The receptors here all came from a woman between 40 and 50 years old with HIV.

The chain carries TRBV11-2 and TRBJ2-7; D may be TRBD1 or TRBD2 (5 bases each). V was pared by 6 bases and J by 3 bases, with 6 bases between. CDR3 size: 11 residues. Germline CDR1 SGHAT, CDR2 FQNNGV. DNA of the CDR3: TGTGCCAGCAGGGGGGACTACGAGCAGTACTTC. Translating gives CASRGDYEQYF.

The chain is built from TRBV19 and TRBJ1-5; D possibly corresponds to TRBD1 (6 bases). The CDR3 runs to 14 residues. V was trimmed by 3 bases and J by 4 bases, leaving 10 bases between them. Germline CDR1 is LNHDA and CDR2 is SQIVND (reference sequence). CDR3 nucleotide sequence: TGTGCCAGTAGTATTGGGGGGCTGAATCAGCCCCAGCATTTT. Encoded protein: CASSIGGLNQPQHF.

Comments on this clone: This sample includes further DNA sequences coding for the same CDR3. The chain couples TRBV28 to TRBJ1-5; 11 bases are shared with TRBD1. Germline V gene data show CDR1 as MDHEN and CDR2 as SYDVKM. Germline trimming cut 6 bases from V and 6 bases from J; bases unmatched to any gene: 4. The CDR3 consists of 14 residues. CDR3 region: CASSLDRGRQPQHF. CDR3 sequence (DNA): TGTGCCAGCAGCCTGGACAGGGGGCGTCAGCCCCAGCATTTT. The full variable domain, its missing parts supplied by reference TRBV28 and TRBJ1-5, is DVKVTQSSRYLVKRTGEKVFLECVQDMDHENMFWYRQDPGLGLRLIYFSYDVKMKEKGDIPEGYSVSREKKERFSLILESASTNQTSMYLCASSLDRGRQPQHFGDGTRLSIL.

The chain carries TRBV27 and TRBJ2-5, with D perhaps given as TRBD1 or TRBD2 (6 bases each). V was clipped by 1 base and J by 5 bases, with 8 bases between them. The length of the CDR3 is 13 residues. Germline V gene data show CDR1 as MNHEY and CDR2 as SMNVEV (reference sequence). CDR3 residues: CASSLWGAETQYF. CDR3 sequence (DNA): TGTGCCAGCAGTTTATGGGGGGCCGAGACCCAGTACTTC.

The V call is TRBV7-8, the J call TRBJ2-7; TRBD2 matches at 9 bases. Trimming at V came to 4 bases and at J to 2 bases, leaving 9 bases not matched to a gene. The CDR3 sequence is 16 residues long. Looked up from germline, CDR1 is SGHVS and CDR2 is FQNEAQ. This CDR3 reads CASSSRLAATPYEQYF. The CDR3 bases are TGTGCCAGCAGCTCGAGACTAGCGGCGACCCCCTACGAGCAGTACTTC.

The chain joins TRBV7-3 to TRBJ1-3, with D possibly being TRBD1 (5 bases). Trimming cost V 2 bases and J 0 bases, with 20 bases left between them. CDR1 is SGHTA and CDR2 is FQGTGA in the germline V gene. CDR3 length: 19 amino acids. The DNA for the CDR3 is TGTGCCAGCAGCTTATACGGGACGGCGGTCGGCCTCTCTGGAAACACCATATATTTT. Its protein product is CASSLYGTAVGLSGNTIYF.

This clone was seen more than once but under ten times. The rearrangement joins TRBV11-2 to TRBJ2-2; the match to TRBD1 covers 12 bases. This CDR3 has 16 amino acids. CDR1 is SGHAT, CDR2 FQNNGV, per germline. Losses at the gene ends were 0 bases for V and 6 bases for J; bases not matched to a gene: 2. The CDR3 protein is CASSLEGTGGSGELFF. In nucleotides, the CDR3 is TGTGCCAGCAGCTTAGAAGGGACAGGGGGCTCCGGGGAGCTGTTTTTT.

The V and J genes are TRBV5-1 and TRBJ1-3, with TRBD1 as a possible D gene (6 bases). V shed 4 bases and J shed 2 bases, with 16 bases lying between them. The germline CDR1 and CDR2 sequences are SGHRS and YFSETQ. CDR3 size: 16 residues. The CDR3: CASSPGARGTGNTIYF. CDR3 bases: TGCGCCAGCAGCCCGGGGGCGCGGGGTACTGGAAACACCATATATTTT.

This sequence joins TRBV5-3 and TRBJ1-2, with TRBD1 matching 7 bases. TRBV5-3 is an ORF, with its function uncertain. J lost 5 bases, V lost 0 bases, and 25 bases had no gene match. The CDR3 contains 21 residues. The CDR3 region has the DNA TGTGCCAGAAGCTTGGCCGAGCACAAAGACCCCGGGACAGTAGGGGCATATGGCTACACCTTC. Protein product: CARSLAEHKDPGTVGAYGYTF.

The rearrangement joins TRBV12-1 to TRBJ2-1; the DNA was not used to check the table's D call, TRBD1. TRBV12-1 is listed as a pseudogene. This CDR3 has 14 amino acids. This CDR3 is CASPHGQGADEQFF. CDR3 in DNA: TGTGCCAGCCCCCATGGGCAGGGGGCTGATGAGCAGTTCTTC.

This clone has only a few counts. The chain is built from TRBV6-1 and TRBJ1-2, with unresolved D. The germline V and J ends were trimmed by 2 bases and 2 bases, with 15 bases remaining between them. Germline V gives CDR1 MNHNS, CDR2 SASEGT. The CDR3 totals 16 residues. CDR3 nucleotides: TGTGCCAGCAGTGAACTGAGGACCGATAGGAACTATGGCTACACCTTC. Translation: CASSELRTDRNYGYTF.

The CDR3 DNA reads TGTGCCAGTGCTCAAACAGGGGACACTGAAGCTTTCTTT. It encodes CASAQTGDTEAFF. The V gene is TRBV28, the J gene TRBJ1-1, with 7 positions matching TRBD1. V lost 9 bases to trimming and J lost 3 bases; unmatched junction nucleotides: 7. The V gene's germline CDR1 is MDHEN and CDR2 SYDVKM. The CDR3 loop spans 13 amino acids.

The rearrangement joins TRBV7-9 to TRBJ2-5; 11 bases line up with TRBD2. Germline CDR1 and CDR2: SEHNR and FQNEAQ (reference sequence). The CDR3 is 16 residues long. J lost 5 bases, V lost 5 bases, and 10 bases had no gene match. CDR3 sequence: CASSPASGGSQETQYF. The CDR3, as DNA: TGTGCCAGCAGCCCAGCTAGCGGGGGGTCCCAGGAGACCCAGTACTTC.

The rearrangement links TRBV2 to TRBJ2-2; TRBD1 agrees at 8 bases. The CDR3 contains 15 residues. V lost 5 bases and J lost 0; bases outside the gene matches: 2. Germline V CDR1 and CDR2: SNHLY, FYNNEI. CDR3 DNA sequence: TGTGCCAGCAGTTGGACAGGGCCGAACACCGGGGAGCTGTTTTTT. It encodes CASSWTGPNTGELFF.

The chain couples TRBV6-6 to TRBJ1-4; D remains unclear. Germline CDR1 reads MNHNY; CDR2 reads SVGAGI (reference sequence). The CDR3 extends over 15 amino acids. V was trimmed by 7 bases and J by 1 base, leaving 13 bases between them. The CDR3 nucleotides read TGTGCCAGCAAGGTCGCGGCTCAAACTAATGAAAAACTGTTTTTT. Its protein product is CASKVAAQTNEKLFF.

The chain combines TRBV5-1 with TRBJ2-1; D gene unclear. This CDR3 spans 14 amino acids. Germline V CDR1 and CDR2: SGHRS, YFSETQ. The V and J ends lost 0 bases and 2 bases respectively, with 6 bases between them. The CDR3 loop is CASSLEVPYNEQFF. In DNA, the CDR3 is TGCGCCAGCAGCTTGGAGGTACCCTACAATGAGCAGTTCTTC.